A single TCR beta chain is shown here with its context. The germline gives CDR1 MNHEY, CDR2 SVGAGI. CDR3 length: 16 residues. The V and J ends lost 0 bases and 2 bases respectively, with 13 bases between them. This sample stems from a study of blood T cell repertoires in COVID-19. The table came from immunoSEQ multiplex PCR; TCRdb's copy has only in-frame clones and leaves some out. The repertoire holds roughly 250,000 clones, approximately 90% seen once, with around 2.6% in the top ten. J is TRBJ1-2 and V is TRBV6-5; D not resolved. Sequencing used PBMCs or T cells enriched from blood (not recorded which). This receptor was obtained from a woman aged 30 to 39 with acute COVID-19. The CDR3 nucleotides are TGTGCCAGCAGTTACTCGAGCGGGGTGATAAACTATGGCTACACCTTC. It is translated as CASSYSSGVINYGYTF.